This passage covers 15 T cell receptor beta chains from one sample sequenced in a study of OX40 agonist ivuxolimab in advanced cancers. Assay used: immunoSEQ multiplex PCR; TCRdb lists only in-frame clones, some missing. The sample has under 95,000 clones, about 84% seen once. Here the sequenced sample was CD4+ or CD8+ T cells sorted from blood, taken in a trial of the OX40 agonist ivuxolimab. These receptors originate from an adult with an advanced solid tumor such as melanoma, head and neck, liver or kidney cancer.

The rearrangement links TRBV19 to TRBJ1-2, with D perhaps TRBD1 (6 bases). Trimming stripped 4 bases from V and 6 bases from J, with 18 bases between. Germline loops: CDR1 LNHDA, CDR2 SQIVND (reference sequence). The CDR3 runs to 15 residues. DNA of the CDR3: TGTGCCAGTAGTACCGGTCCTAGGGGGGGCCATGGCTACACCTTC. Its translation: CASSTGPRGGHGYTF.

To note about this clone: The DNA is left out, because the CDR3 cannot be placed on it with certainty; the CDR3 is given as TCRdb lists it. The chain joins TRBV7-3 to TRBJ2-1. The CDR3 is made up of 15 amino acids, end residues included. CDR1 and CDR2 from the germline V gene are SGHTA and FQGTGA. The CDR3 region is CASSFGPGPYNEQFF.

The chain employs TRBV7-9 and TRBJ1-2; D remains ambiguous. CDR1 is SEHNR and CDR2 is FQNEAQ in the germline V gene (reference sequence). Deletions cut 5 bases from V and 4 bases from J, with 11 bases between. This CDR3 region has 13 residues. As DNA, the CDR3 is TGTGCCAGCAGCCTTGTAACGGGCTATGGCTACACCTTC. This translates into CASSLVTGYGYTF.

The chain recombines TRBV4-3 with TRBJ2-7, with D possibly matching TRBD1 (5 bases). V dropped 1 base and J dropped 3 bases, with 13 bases sitting between them. Looked up from germline, CDR1 is LGHNA and CDR2 is YSLEER. The CDR3 sequence is 15 residues long. CDR3: CASSQAAQGNYEQYF. DNA of the CDR3: TGCGCCAGCAGCCAAGCTGCGCAGGGAAACTACGAGCAGTACTTC.

This chain joins TRBV6-6 and TRBJ2-3; D is uncertain. CDR3 length: 14 amino acids. Looked up from germline, CDR1 is MNHNY and CDR2 is SVGAGI (reference sequence). V was pared by 0 bases and J by 0 bases, with 4 bases between. CDR3 nucleotide sequence: TGTGCCAGCAGTTACTCGACTAGCACAGATACGCAGTATTTT. Protein: CASSYSTSTDTQYF.

V is TRBV9 and J is TRBJ1-1, with D possibly TRBD1 on 5 matching bases. CDR1 is SGDLS and CDR2 is YYNGEE in the germline V gene. V lost 3 bases to trimming and J lost 5 bases, with 11 bases between them. This CDR3 has 13 residues. The CDR3 DNA follows: TGTGCCAGCAGCGAGAAAGGGACGACTGAAGCTTTCTTT. Translation: CASSEKGTTEAFF.

Only one count was recorded for this clone. This chain links TRBV5-4 with TRBJ2-5; D not resolved. The length of the CDR3 is 14 residues. Germline V gives CDR1 SGHNT, CDR2 YYREEE (reference sequence). V was pared by 0 bases and J by 1 base, with 7 bases between. The CDR3: CASSLGLIQETQYF. The DNA for the CDR3 is TGTGCCAGCAGCTTGGGGTTAATCCAAGAGACCCAGTACTTC.

The chain recombines TRBV11-2 with TRBJ2-1; tentative D call: TRBD1 (6 bases). This CDR3 region has 15 residues. Trimming pared 5 bases from V and 4 bases from J, leaving 15 bases between. Germline values: CDR1 SGHAT, CDR2 FQNNGV. CDR3 protein: CASSPQGEGYNEQFF. The CDR3 coding sequence is TGTGCCAGCAGCCCACAGGGTGAAGGGTACAATGAGCAGTTCTTC.

This chain uses TRBV7-2 with TRBJ2-1, with D perhaps matching TRBD1 (5 bases). The CDR3 covers 14 residues. Trimming pared 4 bases from V and 4 bases from J, leaving 11 bases between. CDR1 and CDR2 from the germline V gene are SGHTA and FQGNSA. In DNA, the CDR3 is TGTGCCAGCAGCTCTACAGGTCCTTACAATGAGCAGTTCTTC. As protein: CASSSTGPYNEQFF.

This chain connects TRBV9 to TRBJ1-1; perhaps TRBD1 as D (6 bases). The V gene lost 3 bases and the J gene lost 5 bases, with 11 bases spanning the gap. Per germline, CDR1 SGDLS and CDR2 YYNGEE. This CDR3 comprises 13 residues. CDR3 DNA: TGTGCCAGCAGCGCAGGGGTTGATACTGAAGCTTTCTTT. This translates into CASSAGVDTEAFF. The whole variable domain, filled in from reference TRBV9 and TRBJ1-1, reads DSGVTQTPKHLITATGQRVTLRCSPRSGDLSVYWYQQSLDQGLQFLIQYYNGEERAKGNILERFSAQQFPDLHSELNLSSLELGDSALYFCASSAGVDTEAFFGQGTRLTVV.

The CDR3 coding sequence is TGTGCCAGCAGCGTCACAGCGGCTGGCCCAGATACGCAGTATTTT. Translating gives CASSVTAAGPDTQYF. The V call is TRBV2, the J call TRBJ2-3, with D maybe TRBD2 (5 bases). Trimming took off 6 bases at V and 4 bases at J, with 17 bases between the two ends. The CDR3 has 15 amino acids. Germline loops: CDR1 SNHLY, CDR2 FYNNEI.

The genes are TRBV4-1 and TRBJ1-1; 9 bases align to TRBD1. CDR3 size: 16 residues. Germline lookup yields CDR1 MGHRA and CDR2 YSYEKL. V was pared by 2 bases and J by 4 bases, with 8 bases of the junction left unmatched. CDR3 sequence (DNA): TGCGCCAGCAGCCAATACTGGACAGGGGAGGGCACTGAAGCTTTCTTT. As protein: CASSQYWTGEGTEAFF.

V is TRBV7-8 and J is TRBJ1-6, with D possibly matching TRBD1 (5 bases). V was clipped by 5 bases and J by 4 bases, with 9 bases between them. The germline gives CDR1 SGHVS, CDR2 FQNEAQ. The length of the CDR3 is 14 residues. CDR3 region: CASSPRQYNSPLHF. CDR3 nucleotide sequence: TGTGCCAGCAGCCCCCGACAGTATAATTCACCCCTCCACTTT.

This clone was detected only a few times. This rearrangement joins TRBV19 to TRBJ1-5; D possibly corresponds to TRBD1 (6 bases). The CDR3 is 14 amino acids. Trimming took 5 bases from V and 5 from J, leaving 13 bases between them. Germline CDR1 reads LNHDA; CDR2 reads SQIVND (reference sequence). CDR3 DNA: TGTGCCAGTAGTCTCCGGACAGCCGATCAGCCCCAGCATTTT. Translating it yields CASSLRTADQPQHF.

The rearrangement uses TRBV7-6 and TRBJ2-5; the match to TRBD2 covers 7 bases. From germline, CDR1 is SGHVS and CDR2 FNYEAQ. V was pared by 3 bases and J by 5 bases, with 9 bases of the junction left unmatched. The CDR3 totals 15 residues. The CDR3 sequence: CASSLGVAGVETQYF. The CDR3 coding sequence is TGTGCCAGCAGCTTGGGGGTGGCGGGAGTGGAGACCCAGTACTTC.